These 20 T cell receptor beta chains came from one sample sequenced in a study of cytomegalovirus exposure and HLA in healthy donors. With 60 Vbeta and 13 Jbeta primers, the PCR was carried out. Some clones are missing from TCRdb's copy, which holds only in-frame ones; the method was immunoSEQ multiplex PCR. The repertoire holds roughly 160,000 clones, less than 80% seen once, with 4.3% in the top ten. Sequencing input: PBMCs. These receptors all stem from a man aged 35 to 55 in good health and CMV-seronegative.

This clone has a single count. In DNA form, the CDR3 reads TGTGCCAGCAGCCCACAGGGTGATAGCACAGATACGCAGTATTTT. As protein: CASSPQGDSTDTQYF. The chain combines TRBV4-2 with TRBJ2-3; tentative D call: TRBD1 (6 bases). Germline CDR1 LGHNA, CDR2 YNFKEQ. V was cut by 4 bases and J by 0 bases, with 11 bases left in between. CDR3 length: 15 amino acids.

The CDR3 loop is CASSVTGNLAPLGETQYF. In nucleotides, the CDR3 is TGTGCCAGCAGCGTTACGGGGAATCTAGCGCCCTTGGGAGAGACCCAGTACTTC. The chain recombines TRBV2 with TRBJ2-5; weak D call: TRBD2 (6 bases). This CDR3 region has 18 residues. The V end lost 6 bases, the J end lost 4 bases, and 27 bases lay between the germline ends. Germline-derived CDR1 and CDR2 are SNHLY and FYNNEI.

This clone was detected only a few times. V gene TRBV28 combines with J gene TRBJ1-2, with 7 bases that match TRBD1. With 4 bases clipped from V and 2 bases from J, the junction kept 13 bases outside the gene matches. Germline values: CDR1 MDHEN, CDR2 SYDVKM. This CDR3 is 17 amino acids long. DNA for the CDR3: TGTGCCAGCAGTTCATACCTTTTCACAGGGGAGAACTATGGCTACACCTTC. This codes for CASSSYLFTGENYGYTF.

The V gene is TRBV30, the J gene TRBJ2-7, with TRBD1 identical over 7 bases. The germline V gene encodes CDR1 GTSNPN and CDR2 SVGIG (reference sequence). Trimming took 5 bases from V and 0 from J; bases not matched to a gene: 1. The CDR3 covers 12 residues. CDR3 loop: CAWGTVSYEQYF. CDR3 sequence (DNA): TGTGCCTGGGGGACAGTCTCCTACGAGCAGTACTTC. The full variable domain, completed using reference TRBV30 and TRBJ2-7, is SQTIHQWPATLVQPVGSPLSLECTVEGTSNPNLYWYRQAAGRGLQLLFYSVGIGQISSEVPQNLSASRPQDRQFILSSKKLLLSDSGFYLCAWGTVSYEQYFGPGTRLTVT.

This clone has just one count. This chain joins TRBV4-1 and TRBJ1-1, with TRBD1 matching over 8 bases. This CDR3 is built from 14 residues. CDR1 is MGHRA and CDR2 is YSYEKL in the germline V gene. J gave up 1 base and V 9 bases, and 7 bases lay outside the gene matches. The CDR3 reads CASNTGGWNTEAFF. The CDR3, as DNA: TGCGCCAGTAATACAGGGGGATGGAACACTGAAGCTTTCTTT.

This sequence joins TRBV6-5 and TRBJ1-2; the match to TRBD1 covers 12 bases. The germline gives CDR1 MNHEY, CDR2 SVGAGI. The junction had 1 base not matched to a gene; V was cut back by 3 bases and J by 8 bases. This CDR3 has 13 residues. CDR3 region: CASSYGTGGGYTF. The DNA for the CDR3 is TGTGCCAGCAGTTATGGGACAGGGGGCGGCTACACCTTC.

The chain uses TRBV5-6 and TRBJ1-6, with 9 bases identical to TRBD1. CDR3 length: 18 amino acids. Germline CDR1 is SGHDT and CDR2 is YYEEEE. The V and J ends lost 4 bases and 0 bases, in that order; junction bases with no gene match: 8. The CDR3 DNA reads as TGTGCCAGCAGCCCAAGGACAGGGGTCAGCTCCTATAATTCACCCCTCCACTTT. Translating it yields CASSPRTGVSSYNSPLHF.

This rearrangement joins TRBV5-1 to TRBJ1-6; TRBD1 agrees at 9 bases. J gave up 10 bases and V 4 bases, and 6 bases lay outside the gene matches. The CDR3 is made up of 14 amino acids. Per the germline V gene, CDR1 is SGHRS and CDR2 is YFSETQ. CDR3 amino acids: CASSPGDRESPLHF. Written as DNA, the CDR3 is TGCGCCAGCAGCCCAGGGGACAGGGAATCACCCCTCCACTTT.

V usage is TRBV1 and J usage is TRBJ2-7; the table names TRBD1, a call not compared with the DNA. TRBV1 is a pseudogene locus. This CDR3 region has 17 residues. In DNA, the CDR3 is TGCACCAGCAGCCCTTACACCGGACAGGGGAACACCTACGAGCAGTACTTC. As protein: CTSSPYTGQGNTYEQYF.

This CDR3 reads CASRGVEQGTDTQYF. CDR3 sequence (DNA): TGTGCCAGCAGGGGCGTCGAACAGGGAACAGATACGCAGTATTTT. The chain joins TRBV14 to TRBJ2-3; D might be TRBD1 (6 bases). V lost 6 bases to trimming and J lost 3 bases, with 16 bases between them. This CDR3 comprises 15 residues. Germline CDR1 and CDR2: SGHDN and FVKESK.

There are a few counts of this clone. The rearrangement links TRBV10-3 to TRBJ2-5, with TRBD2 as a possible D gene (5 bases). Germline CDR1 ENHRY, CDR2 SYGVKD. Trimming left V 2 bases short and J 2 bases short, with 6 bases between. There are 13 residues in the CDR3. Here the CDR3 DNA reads TGTGCCATCAGTGAGGGCGGGCAAGAGACCCAGTACTTC. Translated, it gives CAISEGGQETQYF.

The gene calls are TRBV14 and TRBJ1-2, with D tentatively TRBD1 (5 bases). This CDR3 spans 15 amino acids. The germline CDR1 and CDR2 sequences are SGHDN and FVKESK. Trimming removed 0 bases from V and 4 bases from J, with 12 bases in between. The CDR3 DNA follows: TGTGCCAGCAGCCAAGATCGGGGGGGGACCTATGGCTACACCTTC. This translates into CASSQDRGGTYGYTF.

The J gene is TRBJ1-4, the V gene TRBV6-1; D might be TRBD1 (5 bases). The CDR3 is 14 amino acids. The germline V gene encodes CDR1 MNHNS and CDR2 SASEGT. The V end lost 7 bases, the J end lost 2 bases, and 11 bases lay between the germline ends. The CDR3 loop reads CASIMGGTNEKLFF. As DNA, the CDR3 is TGTGCCAGCATCATGGGGGGTACTAATGAAAAACTGTTTTTT.

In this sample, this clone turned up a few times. The CDR3 region has the DNA TGTGCCACCAGCAGAGTTGACACTAACACTGAAGCTTTCTTT. Amino acids: CATSRVDTNTEAFF. The V and J genes are TRBV15 and TRBJ1-1; no definite D call. CDR1 and CDR2 (germline): LNHNV, YYDKDF (reference sequence). V dropped 1 base and J dropped 2 bases, with 8 bases sitting between them. The CDR3 consists of 14 residues. Using reference TRBV15 and TRBJ1-1 for the parts outside the CDR3, the full variable domain is DAMVIQNPRYQVTQFGKPVTLSCSQTLNHNVMYWYQQKSSQAPKLLFHYYDKDFNNEADTPDNFQSRRPNTSFCFLDIRSPGLGDTAMYLCATSRVDTNTEAFFGQGTRLTVV.

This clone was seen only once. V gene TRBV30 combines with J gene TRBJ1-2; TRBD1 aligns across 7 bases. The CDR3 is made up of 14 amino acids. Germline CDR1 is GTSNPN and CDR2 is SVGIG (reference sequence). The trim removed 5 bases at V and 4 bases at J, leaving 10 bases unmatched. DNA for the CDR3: TGTGCCTGGGGTGAGGTAGGGACAGCCTATGGCTACACCTTC. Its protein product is CAWGEVGTAYGYTF.

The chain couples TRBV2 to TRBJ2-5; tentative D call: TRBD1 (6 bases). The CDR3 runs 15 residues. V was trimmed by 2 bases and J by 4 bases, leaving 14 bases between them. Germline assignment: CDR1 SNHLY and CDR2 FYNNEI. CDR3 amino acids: CASSETVGGGETQYF. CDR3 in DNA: TGTGCCAGCAGTGAAACAGTTGGGGGCGGAGAGACCCAGTACTTC.

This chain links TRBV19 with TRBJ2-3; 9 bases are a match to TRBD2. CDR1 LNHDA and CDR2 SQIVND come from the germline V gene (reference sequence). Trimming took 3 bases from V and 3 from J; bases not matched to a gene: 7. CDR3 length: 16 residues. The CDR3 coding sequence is TGTGCCAGTAGTATCGGAGGTAGCGGGGGTACAGATACGCAGTATTTT. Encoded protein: CASSIGGSGGTDTQYF.

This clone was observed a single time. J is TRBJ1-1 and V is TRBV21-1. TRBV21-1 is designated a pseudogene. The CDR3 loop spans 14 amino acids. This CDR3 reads CASSKGRGNTEAFF. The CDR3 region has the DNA TGTGCCAGCAGCAAAGGGCGGGGGAACACTGAAGCTTTCTTT.

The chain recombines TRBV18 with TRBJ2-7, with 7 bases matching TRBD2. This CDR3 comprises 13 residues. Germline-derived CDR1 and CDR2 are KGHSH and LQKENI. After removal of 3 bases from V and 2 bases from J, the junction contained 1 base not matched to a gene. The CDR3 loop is CASSPTSPYEQYF. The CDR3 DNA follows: TGTGCCAGCTCACCGACTAGCCCCTACGAGCAGTACTTC.

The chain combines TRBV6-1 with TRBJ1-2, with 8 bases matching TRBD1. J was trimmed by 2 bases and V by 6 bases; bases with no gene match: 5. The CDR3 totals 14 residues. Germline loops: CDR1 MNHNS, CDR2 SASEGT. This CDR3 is CASRAGQGNYGYTF. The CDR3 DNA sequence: TGTGCCAGCAGGGCAGGACAGGGAAACTATGGCTACACCTTC.